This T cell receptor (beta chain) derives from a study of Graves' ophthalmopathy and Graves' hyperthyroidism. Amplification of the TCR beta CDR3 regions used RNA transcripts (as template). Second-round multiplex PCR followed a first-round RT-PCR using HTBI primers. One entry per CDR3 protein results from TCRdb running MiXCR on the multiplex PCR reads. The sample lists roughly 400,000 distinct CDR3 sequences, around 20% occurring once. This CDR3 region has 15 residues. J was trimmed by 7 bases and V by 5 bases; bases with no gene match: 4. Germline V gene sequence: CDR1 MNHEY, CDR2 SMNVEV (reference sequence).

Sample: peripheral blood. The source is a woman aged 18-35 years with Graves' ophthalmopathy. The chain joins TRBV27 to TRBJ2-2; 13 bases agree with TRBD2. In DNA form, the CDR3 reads TGTGCCAGCAGTCACGGACTAGCGGGAGTCGGGGAGCTGTTTTTT. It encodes CASSHGLAGVGELFF.